These 5 T cell receptor beta chains originate from one sample sequenced in a study of blood T cells in healthy people across ages. A second 7 to 11 cycle PCR used barcoded and J-beta primers. From the 5' RACE reads, TCRdb called clonotypes with MiXCR, one entry per CDR3 protein. The sample holds over a million distinct CDR3 sequences, approximately 25% seen once. Separately, the same data were catalogued under a study of T cells of mothers and their children.

The source material was blood. The receptors were gathered from a girl aged 2-15 years in good health.

This clonotype was detected only a few times. The chain joins TRBV4-1 to TRBJ2-5; D assignment may be TRBD1 or TRBD2 (6 bases each). Trimming pared 0 bases from V and 8 bases from J, leaving 22 bases between. The CDR3 has 17 residues. CDR1 is MGHRA and CDR2 is YSYEKL in the germline V gene. For the CDR3, the DNA is TGCGCCAGCAGCCAAGATTTGGGGGCGAGTGGGGGGAAAACCCAGTACTTC. As protein: CASSQDLGASGGKTQYF.

The chain uses TRBV25-1 and TRBJ2-2; D is undetermined. Trimming shortened V by 3 bases and J by 2 bases, and 7 bases separated the two germline ends. Germline CDR1 reads MGHDK; CDR2 reads SYGVNS. The CDR3 loop spans 14 amino acids. CDR3 coding DNA: TGTGCCAGCAGTGACCAGTATAACACCGGGGAGCTGTTTTTT. It is translated as CASSDQYNTGELFF.

J is TRBJ1-6 and V is TRBV27, with D unresolved. The V gene lost 8 bases and the J gene lost 7 bases, with 12 bases spanning the gap. The CDR3 covers 13 residues. CDR1 is MNHEY, CDR2 SMNVEV, per germline (reference sequence). This CDR3 is CASGSVWNSPLHF. CDR3 sequence (DNA): TGTGCCAGCGGATCTGTTTGGAATTCACCCCTCCACTTT.

The V call is TRBV27, the J call TRBJ2-5, with 8 bases identical to TRBD2. The last part of the DNA fits TRBJ2-1 better; the J call may be wrong. This CDR3 region has 15 residues. Germline-derived CDR1 and CDR2 are MNHEY and SMNVEV (reference sequence). CDR3: CASSPRGGWGNEQFF. The CDR3 coding sequence is TGTGCCAGCAGTCCCCGGGGGGGTTGGGGTAATGAGCAGTTCTTC.

A word on this clonotype: One end of the junction fails to match germline, which may point to a read error. The rearrangement uses TRBV29-1 and TRBJ2-5; 7 bases fit TRBD1. Germline assignment: CDR1 SQVTM and CDR2 ANQGSEA. The CDR3 consists of 13 residues. CDR3 residues: CSVVETGMAEQCF. CDR3 in DNA: TGCAGCGTTGTAGAGACAGGGATGGCCGAGCAGTGCTTC.